This T cell receptor beta chain was identified in a study of cytomegalovirus exposure and HLA in healthy donors. Study-wide points: As a later analysis showed, a missense DCLRE1C variant was linked to trimming of TCR beta V- and J-genes.

In regard to this clone: Its cognate antigen is unknown.

Trimming left V 3 bases short and J 10 bases short, with 26 bases between. The CDR3 consists of 17 residues. Germline lookup yields CDR1 SGHRS and CDR2 YFSETQ. Primers for the PCR totalled 60 Vbeta and 13 Jbeta. Libraries were prepared by immunoSEQ multiplex PCR; TCRdb keeps only in-frame clonotypes and omits some of them. This sample's table reports roughly 72,000 clones. The TCR sequence derives from a man aged 18 to 30 in good health and CMV-seropositive. The sample was PBMCs. This chain links TRBV5-1 with TRBJ2-1, with D perhaps matching TRBD2 (7 bases). The CDR3 reads CASSSASGGVTPNEQFF. The DNA for the CDR3 is TGCGCCAGCAGCTCCGCGTCGGGGGGCGTTACCCCCAACGAGCAGTTCTTC.